This TCR beta chain was observed in a study of blood T cell repertoires in COVID-19. Whole-study context: From the United States, Italy and Spain came samples of acute and convalescent COVID-19. T cells, B-cell-depleted T cells, or PBMCs provided the cDNA or gDNA that served as material.

Original processing methods: Nucleated cell number was recorded as an estimate derived from reference gene primer amplification. Repertoires were generated with immunoSEQ multiplex PCR, while TCRdb's copy carries only in-frame clones and drops some. For V, J and clone size, that table is used; D and trimming come from the DNA. The sample shows about 40,000 clones, roughly 84% of them seen only once. The CDR3 runs to 15 residues. Trimming cost V 0 bases and J 6 bases; bases outside gene matches: 5. The germline CDR1 and CDR2 sequences are SGHNT and YENEEA. The chain carries TRBV11-3 and TRBJ2-1, with TRBD2 identical over 7 bases. The receptor was derived from a woman aged 65 to 85 with acute or convalescent COVID-19. Sequencing was performed on peripheral blood. The chain's CDR3 is CASSLETGGGNEQFF. CDR3 coding DNA: TGTGCCAGCAGCTTAGAAACGGGAGGAGGCAATGAGCAGTTCTTC. The full variable domain, with the rest looked up from reference TRBV11-3 and TRBJ2-1, is EAGVVQSPRYKIIEKKQPVAFWCNPISGHNTLYWYLQNLGQGPELLIRYENEEAVDDSQLPKDRFSAERLKGVDSTLKIQPAELGDSAVYLCASSLETGGGNEQFFGPGTRLTVL.